This TCR beta chain comes out of a study of shared clonotypes between healthy human individuals. The study, taken as a whole, reports: The diversity represented, both genetic and in exposure history, was limited by few donors. Clonotypes shared by all four donors outscored non-shared clonotypes in generation probability. Generally, naive subsets (rather than memory subsets) showed larger estimated richness.

Comments on this clone: Antigen: not known.

This was a deep-level run. Here immunoSEQ multiplex PCR was the method, and the copy in TCRdb shows in-frame clones only, minus some. The repertoire holds 550,000 to 850,000 clones, with roughly 70% as singletons. V was trimmed by 4 bases and J by 0 bases, leaving 17 bases between them. CDR3 size: 17 residues. CDR1 and CDR2 (germline): SGHRS, YFSETQ. The TCR comes from a woman in her 30s in good health. The specimen sequenced was memory CD4+ T cells sorted from blood. Subset denoted: CD45RA-negative fraction. The chain recombines TRBV5-1 with TRBJ2-1; D call uncertain. The CDR3: CASSVAAVRLSYNEQFF. The CDR3 nucleotides read TGCGCCAGCAGCGTCGCGGCCGTTCGGCTCTCCTACAATGAGCAGTTCTTC. Filled out from reference TRBV5-1 and TRBJ2-1, the complete variable domain reads KAGVTQTPRYLIKTRGQQVTLSCSPISGHRSVSWYQQTPGQGLQFLFEYFSETQRNKGNFPGRFSGRQFSNSRSEMNVSTLELGDSALYLCASSVAAVRLSYNEQFFGPGTRLTVL.